The rows below give T cell receptor beta chains drawn from one sample of a study of blood T cell repertoires in COVID-19. Profiling relied on immunoSEQ multiplex PCR, and the TCRdb table lists in-frame clones only, not all of them. The repertoire holds about 74,000 clones, with around 80% as singletons. The source material was peripheral blood. Receptor source: a human donor in a cohort sampled during active COVID-19. The CDR3 runs from the conserved cysteine through the conserved F or W. A D gene is named only where the DNA matches it firmly. Size is omitted from some rows. Given values are once, few, many or a class for expanded clones.

j_call | v_call | cdr3_length | d_call | clone_size | cdr3_nt | cdr3_aa
TRBJ1-1 | TRBV7-3 | 15 | . | . | TGTGCCAGCAGCTTATCAGCGGGGCCGTACACTGAAGCTTTCTTT | CASSLSAGPYTEAFF
TRBJ2-7 | TRBV5-1 | 13 | TRBD1 | once | TGCGCCAGCAGCTCGAGACAGGGCTACGAGCAGTACTTC | CASSSRQGYEQYF
TRBJ2-1 | TRBV2 | 14 | TRBD2 | . | TGTGCCCGAGGGCTGGCGGGGGGTATCGGTGAGCAGTTCTTC | CARGLAGGIGEQFF
TRBJ2-5 | TRBV24-1 | 13 | . | . | TGTGCCACCAGTGAGGCAGGGCGGGAGACCCAGTACTTC | CATSEAGRETQYF
TRBJ2-7 | TRBV10-3 | 12 | . | . | TGTGCCATCAGTGATCAGGGCTACGAGCAGTACTTC | CAISDQGYEQYF
TRBJ2-1 | TRBV19 | 13 | . | . | TGTGCCAGTAGTATCCAGGGGAACAATGAGCAGTTCTTC | CASSIQGNNEQFF
TRBJ1-2 | TRBV19 | 18 | TRBD1 | . | TGTGCTAGTACCACCACGTTCACAGGGGGCGCGGGTAACTATGGCTACACCTTC | CASTTTFTGGAGNYGYTF
TRBJ1-5 | TRBV12-3/TRBV12-4 | 13 | . | . | TGTGCCAGCAGTCAGGGAATTAATCAGCCCCAGCATTTT | CASSQGINQPQHF
TRBJ1-6 | TRBV5-6 | 18 | TRBD1 | . | TGTGCCAGCAGCTTGGCCGGACAGGGGCTTACTACTAATTCACCCCTCCACTTT | CASSLAGQGLTTNSPLHF
TRBJ2-7 | TRBV10-3 | 14 | . | . | TGTGCCATCCGACCTACAAGGGGATATTACGAGCAGTACTTC | CAIRPTRGYYEQYF
TRBJ1-2 | TRBV14 | 14 | . | few | TGTGCCAGCAGCCAAGTGTCTCAGTATTATGGCTACACCTTC | CASSQVSQYYGYTF
TRBJ2-5 | TRBV9 | 15 | . | . | TGTGCCAGCAGCCCCCTTGCTGGGTCACAGGAGACCCAGTACTTC | CASSPLAGSQETQYF
TRBJ1-4 | TRBV19 | 14 | . | . | TGTGCCAGTAGTACGAGTCAGACATGGCCAGGACTGTTTTTT | CASSTSQTWPGLFF
TRBJ2-7 | TRBV4-1 | 14 | TRBD2 | . | TGCGCCAGCAGCCAAGTACAGCGGGGGCCTGAGCAGTACTTC | CASSQVQRGPEQYF
TRBJ2-7 | TRBV11-2 | 14 | TRBD1 | . | TGTGCCAGCAGCTTGACAGGGGGCTTACCCGAGCAGTACTTC | CASSLTGGLPEQYF
TRBJ2-7 | TRBV9 | 15 | . | . | TGTGCCAGCAGCGTAGGGCCCGGGGGCTCCTACGAGCAGTACTTC | CASSVGPGGSYEQYF